This T cell receptor (beta chain) was identified in a study of blood T cells in healthy people across ages. Primers used in a second PCR of about 7 to 12 cycles were a sample-barcoded 5' primer and a J-beta primer mix. MiXCR, applied by TCRdb to the 5' RACE reads, yields one record per CDR3 protein. Of hundreds of thousands of distinct CDR3 sequences listed, under 30% are singletons. This clonotype turned up a few times. V gave up 4 bases and J gave up 0 bases; unmatched junction bases: 2. The CDR3 contains 15 residues. Germline CDR1 is MNHEY and CDR2 is SVGEGT. The sequencing input was blood. The origin of this receptor is a woman of 80 years or more in good health. The rearrangement links TRBV6-2 or TRBV6-3 to TRBJ2-2, with 7 bases identical to TRBD1. The CDR3: CASSFGTANTGELFF. The CDR3 DNA follows: TGTGCCAGCAGTTTCGGGACAGCGAACACCGGGGAGCTGTTTTTT.